This TCR beta chain was sequenced in a study of blood T cell repertoires in COVID-19 (dated by TCRdb to about 2020). Background for the entire study: The collaborator samples originated in the United States, Italy and Spain and spanned the acute and convalescent phases of COVID-19. The material from the prospective study consisted of cDNA or gDNA derived from T cells, B-cell-depleted T cells, or PBMCs. Nearly every sample came with metadata listing a de-identified subject ID, COVID-19 status, age in years and sex. The repertoires were released in a freely available public database intended as a resource for research on the immune response to SARS-CoV-2. Subjects who had been exposed to COVID-19, were actively infected with it, or had recovered from it provided the deeply sampled blood TCRbeta repertoires that made up the dataset. Samples were obtained from the ongoing ImmuneRACE study (first 160 participants) and from 1,254 subjects provided by 6 global collaborators. Where HLA class I and class II types were available, the types were taken from metadata supplied by the sample provider, not from assay-based typing.

The immunoSEQ Assay, a bias-controlled multiplex PCR, was used to amplify TCRbeta CDR3 regions from genomic DNA. On the study's bioinformatics: Nucleated cell counts per sample were estimated from amplification of reference gene primers within the assay. To quantify the absolute abundance of each unique TCRbeta CDR3 rearrangement, sequence reads were collapsed and filtered. For each sample, productive Simpson clonality was calculated as the square root of Simpson's diversity index over productive rearrangements. TCRdb stores this immuneACCESS table with in-frame sequences only. Part of the clones is absent; in the studies checked, under half of the shortfall reflects unresolved V genes, and no reason is known for the rest. For V, J and clone size, that table is used; D and trimming come from the DNA. This sample gives about 160,000 clones in total; roughly 90% of them show up just once. More than 6.5% of the sample rests with the top ten.

In the prospective study, participants were roughly 18 to 95 years old, resided in about 25 geographic areas of the United States, and were enrolled through a virtual design. In the prospective study, cohorts were assigned on the basis of participant-reported clinical history obtained from a screening survey and a study questionnaire. ImmuneRACE Cohort 3 recovered participants were defined by two consecutive negative NP/OP PCR tests, healthcare professional clearance, or symptom resolution. Mobile phlebotomists in the prospective study collected whole blood, serum and a nasopharyngeal or oropharyngeal swab from every participant. Additional blood draws and questionnaires over an approximately 2-month period could optionally be provided by prospective study participants. Before DNA extraction, blood samples from the prospective study were shipped at room temperature or frozen. V and J lose 0 bases and 0 bases, and a span of 29 bases separates them. Including the terminal cysteine and phenylalanine, the CDR3 comprises 22 residues. CDR3 DNA is the only sequence kept; it has 66 bases, read in frame from the first base. Taken from the germline V gene (reference sequence), the CDR1 and CDR2 loops are LGHDT and YNNKEL.

A note on this clone: Its antigen is unknown. Base quality data are lacking; no much larger clone is found one base away.

The investigation overall reported the following: Clinical and demographic metadata were provided uncurated, with the amount varying by source and participant.

The TCR was taken from a woman aged 45-59 years who had recovered from COVID-19. The rearranged segments are TRBV3-1 (or the pseudogene TRBV3-2) and TRBJ1-2; possibly the D gene is TRBD1, per 5 matching bases. Sequencing used PBMCs or T cells enriched from blood (not recorded which). Here the CDR3 is given as CASSQDAGTSGKAQMANYGYTF. The nucleotides are TGTGCCAGCAGCCAAGATGCGGGGACCTCGGGAAAGGCACAAATGGCTAACTATGGCTACACCTTC.